What follows is one T cell receptor beta chain and its context. Its cognate antigen is unknown. Its ends do not fully match the called genes, so a read error is possible. The Oncomine TCR Beta short-read assay sequenced DNA from cultured CD4+ T cells. TCRdb called the PCR reads again in MiXCR, with one record for every CDR3 protein. The table shows about 11,000 distinct CDR3 sequences, with around half occurring only once. The treatment is: approximately 11-day PBMC culture with coronavirus spike peptide pools or control peptides (ViraFEST assay). Germline CDR1 is SGHVT and CDR2 is SQSDAQ. The CDR3 runs to 14 residues. These data are taken from a study of vaccination and CD4 T cells after COVID-19. Study outcomes and limitations: Median reactive clonotypes, those recognizing SARS-CoV-2, rose from around 20 to 38, not significantly.

The chain employs TRBV7-4 and TRBJ2-7; D is tentatively TRBD1 or TRBD2 (5 bases each). Source material: CD4+ T cells from blood, cultured in vitro. The receptor was isolated from a human donor who had recovered from COVID-19. The CDR3 protein is CASSQEAGRYEQYF. The CDR3, as DNA: TGCGCCAGCAGCCAAGAAGCAGGGAGATACGAGCAGTACTTC.